This T cell receptor (beta chain) was recovered during a study of T cells after yellow fever vaccination. Overall study findings and caveats: Within FACS-sorted repertoires, abundant clonotypes contaminating from the bulk population could be present.

As to this clonotype: The antigen is not known.

The CDR3 has 13 residues. Germline values: CDR1 SGHRS, CDR2 YFSETQ. Trimming removed 3 bases from V and 3 bases from J, with 8 bases in between. One entry per CDR3 protein, called by TCRdb with MiXCR from the 5' RACE reads. The sample contains about 320,000 distinct CDR3 sequences, 6.8% of which appear only once. The clonotype was recovered from a man aged 18-30 years who received the YFV17D yellow fever vaccine. V gene TRBV5-1 combines with J gene TRBJ2-3; no firm D call. The sequences come from PBMCs, collected about 49 days after the first yellow fever vaccination. The CDR3 sequence: CASSSVGTDTQYF. Written as DNA, the CDR3 is TGCGCCAGCAGCTCGGTTGGAACAGATACGCAGTATTTT. Drawing the rest from reference TRBV5-1 and TRBJ2-3, the complete variable domain is KAGVTQTPRYLIKTRGQQVTLSCSPISGHRSVSWYQQTPGQGLQFLFEYFSETQRNKGNFPGRFSGRQFSNSRSEMNVSTLELGDSALYLCASSSVGTDTQYFGPGTRLTVL.